These 7 T cell receptor beta chains were sequenced from one sample in a study of T cells in Graves' hyperthyroidism and ophthalmopathy. Regions amplified from RNA transcripts were the TCR beta CDR3 regions. Primed by the HTBI set, a first-round RT-PCR was run on the TCR CDR3. Using its own MiXCR run on the multiplex PCR reads, TCRdb lists one record per CDR3 protein. Here the sample spans about 300,000 distinct CDR3 sequences, around 17% being singletons. The sequencing input was blood. Receptors were obtained from a man aged 30 to 45 with Graves' hyperthyroidism.

This clonotype was observed a handful of times. V gene TRBV11-3 combines with J gene TRBJ2-5, with TRBD2 matching over 10 bases. The V and J ends lost 5 bases and 5 bases, in that order; junction bases with no gene match: 11. This CDR3 comprises 16 residues. Germline loops: CDR1 SGHNT, CDR2 YENEEA. Here the CDR3 reads CASSPGRLTSGETQYF. CDR3 bases: TGTGCCAGCAGCCCCGGCCGGTTGACTAGCGGGGAGACCCAGTACTTC.

This sequence joins TRBV12-3 or TRBV12-4 and TRBJ2-5, with D uncertain. V was shortened by 3 bases and J by 1 base, with 9 bases between the two germline ends. CDR3 size: 14 residues. In nucleotides, the CDR3 is TGTGCCAGCAGTTTGGTTGGGCCCCAAGAGACCCAGTACTTC. Protein product: CASSLVGPQETQYF.

This clonotype has only a few counts. The V call is TRBV9, the J call TRBJ1-2; a possible D gene is TRBD1 (5 bases). The CDR3 totals 15 residues. V lost 3 bases to trimming and J lost 2 bases, with 14 bases between them. The germline gives CDR1 SGDLS, CDR2 YYNGEE. The CDR3: CASSETETGNYGYTF. In nucleotides, the CDR3 is TGTGCCAGCAGCGAGACAGAAACCGGAAACTATGGCTACACCTTC.

Many counts were recorded for this clonotype. This rearrangement joins TRBV3-1 to TRBJ1-2, with 7 bases matching TRBD1. Germline CDR1 LGHDT, CDR2 YNNKEL (reference sequence). The V segment lost 2 bases and the J segment 4 bases; nucleotides outside the gene matches: 4. The CDR3 loop spans 14 amino acids. The CDR3 protein is CASSQRGLGYGYTF. CDR3 bases: TGTGCCAGCAGCCAAAGGGGGCTGGGCTATGGCTACACCTTC.

This clonotype came up many times. This chain links TRBV28 with TRBJ2-2, with D maybe TRBD1 (6 bases). V was shortened by 3 bases and J by 2 bases, with 13 bases between the two germline ends. This CDR3 region has 16 residues. CDR1 and CDR2 (germline): MDHEN, SYDVKM. The CDR3: CASSFYTGFNTGELFF. The CDR3 DNA reads TGTGCCAGCAGTTTCTACACAGGGTTCAACACCGGGGAGCTGTTTTTT.

This clonotype was recorded many times. The chain links TRBV29-1 to TRBJ1-2; D gene uncertain. CDR1 and CDR2 (germline): SQVTM, ANQGSEA. CDR3 size: 11 residues. V was cut by 4 bases and J by 2 bases, with 5 bases left in between. The DNA of the CDR3 is TGCAGCGTTGCCAGCAACTATGGCTACACCTTC. It translates to CSVASNYGYTF.

There are many counts of this clonotype. V gene TRBV7-2 combines with J gene TRBJ1-6, with TRBD1 as a possible D gene (5 bases). Germline-derived CDR1 and CDR2 are SGHTA and FQGNSA. The V gene lost 5 bases and the J gene lost 9 bases, with 17 bases spanning the gap. The CDR3 runs 15 residues. CDR3 loop: CASSPDGGVFSPLHF. The CDR3 DNA is TGTGCCAGCAGCCCCGACGGGGGAGTGTTTTCACCCCTCCACTTT. The full variable domain, completed using reference TRBV7-2 and TRBJ1-6, is GAGVSQSPSNKVTEKGKDVELRCDPISGHTALYWYRQSLGQGLEFLIYFQGNSAPDKSGLPSDRFSAERTGGSVSTLTIQRTQQEDSAVYLCASSPDGGVFSPLHFGNGTRLTVT.